The present TCR beta chain was sequenced within a study of cytomegalovirus exposure and HLA in healthy donors. General observations from the study: The authors later linked a missense DCLRE1C variant to TCR beta V- and J-gene trimming. The classifier, whose performance was assessed in both the original and validation cohorts, reportedly diagnosed cytomegalovirus status with high specificity and sensitivity. In a later analysis, productive TCRs from donors in an Asian-associated ancestry cluster reportedly carried fewer N-insertions than the cohort mean. The study found most TCR sequences rare, yet found some public TCRs in many donors.

Concerning this clone itself: Its antigen is undetermined.

60 Vbeta and 13 Jbeta primers were used in PCR. The method was immunoSEQ multiplex PCR; TCRdb's version includes in-frame clones alone and lacks a portion of them. The table has about 250,000 clones, around 90% seen once. Trimming cost V 4 bases and J 11 bases, with 28 bases left between them. Germline CDR1 and CDR2: SGHVS and FNYEAQ. This CDR3 is built from 17 residues. The rearrangement joins TRBV7-6 to TRBJ2-3; D is perhaps TRBD1 (6 bases). Sequencing input: PBMCs. The source is a girl under 10 years old in good health and CMV-seronegative. The CDR3: CASSSGDDRFLFDRQYF. CDR3 bases: TGTGCCAGCAGCTCCGGAGACGACAGGTTTTTATTTGATCGGCAGTATTTT.